This T cell receptor beta chain was documented in a study of human T cells and chemical hapten exposure. The germline gives CDR1 DFQATT, CDR2 SNEGSKA (reference sequence). The V and J ends lost 1 base and 4 bases respectively, with 8 bases between them. The CDR3 length is 13 residues. Study-level results: TCRs above 1 in 1000 frequency stayed constant with DPC sensitization.

The time point denotes: patch test 3, about 24 weeks after DPC sensitization. Specified treatment: therapeutic diphenylcyclopropenone sensitization with weekly scalp DPC. In this sample, this clonotype turned up a few times. Antigen specificity is unknown. The library attached unique molecular identifiers to individual cDNA molecules. Methods used by the authors: A typical sample had 75,000 to 100,000 TCRs, with about 23,224 to 690,600 overall. TCRdb itself ran the RACE reads through MiXCR, one entry per CDR3 protein. In this record, the V and J calls reflect TCRdb's handling and not the investigators' own analysis. The table has about 97,000 distinct CDR3 sequences, roughly 27% seen once.

The sequence was collected from a man in his forties or fifties with alopecia areata. Some clones in this sample may be carry-over from other donors' samples. Sample: whole blood, taken in connection with sensitization to the hapten diphenylcyclopropenone (DPC). This chain connects TRBV20-1 to TRBJ1-5; D is uncertain. Written as DNA, the CDR3 is TGCAGTGCTAGAGTGGACCGGAATCAGCCCCAGCATTTT. Protein sequence: CSARVDRNQPQHF.